This T cell receptor (beta chain) derives from a study of OX40 agonist ivuxolimab in advanced cancers. Study-level information: Patients with hepatocellular carcinoma, melanoma, renal cell or head and neck cancer made up the dose-escalation patients. Patients with prior anti-PD-1, anti-PD-L1 or anti-CTLA-4 therapy were eligible; 35% to 50% had some.

Sequenced by immunoSEQ multiplex PCR; TCRdb stores in-frame clones only, minus some. This sample has roughly 41,000 clones, with 88% found just once. V lost 0 bases, J lost 1 base, and 9 bases lay in between. The CDR3 length is 15 residues. Germline assignment: CDR1 KGHSY and CDR2 FQNENV. The chain carries TRBV16 and TRBJ2-5; no definite D call. Sequencing used CD4+ or CD8+ T cells sorted from blood, obtained in a trial of the OX40 agonist ivuxolimab. This receptor was taken from an adult with an advanced solid tumor such as melanoma, head and neck, liver or kidney cancer. The CDR3 DNA follows: TGTGCCAGCAGCCAATCGCCGGGCAGCCAAGAGACCCAGTACTTC. Amino acids: CASSQSPGSQETQYF.